What follows is one T cell receptor beta chain and its context. Its specificity is unknown. Sequencing used immunoSEQ multiplex PCR; TCRdb keeps in-frame clones, though not all of them. The sample has approximately 600,000 clones, 95% seen once. This specimen comes from a study of shared clonotypes between healthy human individuals. General study findings and limits: Donor clonotype sharing was expected to depend on sequencing depth. Several donors held about 4.6% of naive CD4 clonotypes in common.

Trimming pared 0 bases from V and 6 bases from J, leaving 12 bases between. Looked up from germline, CDR1 is LNHNV and CDR2 is YYDKDF (reference sequence). This CDR3 has 15 amino acids. Terminally differentiated effector memory CD45RA+ cells were left out of the naive CD8 fraction, which was CD45RO-negative and positively selected for CCR7. What was sequenced was naive CD8+ T cells sorted from blood. The rearrangement uses TRBV15 and TRBJ2-1; no definite D call. The receptor was derived from a woman in her twenties or thirties in good health. The CDR3 reads CATSRESREVNEQFF. The CDR3 coding sequence is TGTGCCACCAGCAGAGAATCAAGGGAAGTCAATGAGCAGTTCTTC.